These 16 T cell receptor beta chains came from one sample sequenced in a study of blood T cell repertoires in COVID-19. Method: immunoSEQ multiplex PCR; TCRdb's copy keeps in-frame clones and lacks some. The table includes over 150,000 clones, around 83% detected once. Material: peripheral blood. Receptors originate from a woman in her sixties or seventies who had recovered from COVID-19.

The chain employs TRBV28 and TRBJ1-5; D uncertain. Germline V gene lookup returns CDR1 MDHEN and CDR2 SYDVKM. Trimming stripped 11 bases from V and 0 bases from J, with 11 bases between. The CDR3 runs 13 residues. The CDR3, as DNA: TGTGCCGCGGAAAGAGATAGCAATCAGCCCCAGCATTTT. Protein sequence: CAAERDSNQPQHF.

The CDR3 sequence is CASSLGDRLGGPQHF. The CDR3 coding sequence is TGTGCCAGCAGCTTAGGGGACAGGTTGGGTGGGCCCCAGCATTTT. The gene calls are TRBV7-8 and TRBJ1-5; 8 nucleotides agree with TRBD1. This CDR3 has 15 residues. The trim removed 1 base at V and 9 bases at J, leaving 8 bases unmatched. Germline loops: CDR1 SGHVS, CDR2 FQNEAQ. Full variable domain (outside the CDR3, taken from reference TRBV7-8 and TRBJ1-5): GAGVSQSPRYKVAKRGQDVALRCDPISGHVSLFWYQQALGQGPEFLTYFQNEAQLDKSGLPSDRFFAERPEGSVSTLKIQRTQQEDSAVYLCASSLGDRLGGPQHFGDGTRLSIL.

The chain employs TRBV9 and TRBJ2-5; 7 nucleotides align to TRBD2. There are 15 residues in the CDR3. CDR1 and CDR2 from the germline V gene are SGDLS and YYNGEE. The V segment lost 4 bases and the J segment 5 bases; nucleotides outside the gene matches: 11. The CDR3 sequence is CASSPRGDYVETQYF. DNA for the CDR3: TGTGCCAGCAGCCCCCGAGGGGACTATGTCGAGACCCAGTACTTC.

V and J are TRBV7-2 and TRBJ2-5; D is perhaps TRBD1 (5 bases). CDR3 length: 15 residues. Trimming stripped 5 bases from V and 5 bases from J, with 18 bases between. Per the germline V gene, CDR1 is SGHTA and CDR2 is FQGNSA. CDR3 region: CASSPIQGRWETQYF. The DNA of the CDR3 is TGTGCCAGCAGCCCTATCCAGGGTCGATGGGAGACCCAGTACTTC.

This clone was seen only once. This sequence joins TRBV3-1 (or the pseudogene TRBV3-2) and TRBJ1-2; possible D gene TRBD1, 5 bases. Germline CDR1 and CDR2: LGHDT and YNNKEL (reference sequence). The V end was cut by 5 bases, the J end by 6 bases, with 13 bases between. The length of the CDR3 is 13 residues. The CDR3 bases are TGTGCCAGCAGCTCAACCGGGGGGGATGGCTACACCTTC. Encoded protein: CASSSTGGDGYTF.

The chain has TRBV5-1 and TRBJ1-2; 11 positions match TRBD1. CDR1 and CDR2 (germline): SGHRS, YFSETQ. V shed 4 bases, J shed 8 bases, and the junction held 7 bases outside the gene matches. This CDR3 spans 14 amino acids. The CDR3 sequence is CASSPDRGRGGYTF. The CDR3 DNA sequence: TGCGCCAGCAGCCCGGACAGGGGGCGCGGGGGCTACACCTTC.

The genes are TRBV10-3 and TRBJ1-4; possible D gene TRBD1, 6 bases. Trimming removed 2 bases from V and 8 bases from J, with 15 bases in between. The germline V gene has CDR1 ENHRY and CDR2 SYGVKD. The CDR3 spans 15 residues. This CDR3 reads CAISELLRGGEKLFF. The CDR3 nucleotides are TGTGCCATCAGTGAGCTTCTCAGGGGCGGGGAAAAACTGTTTTTT.

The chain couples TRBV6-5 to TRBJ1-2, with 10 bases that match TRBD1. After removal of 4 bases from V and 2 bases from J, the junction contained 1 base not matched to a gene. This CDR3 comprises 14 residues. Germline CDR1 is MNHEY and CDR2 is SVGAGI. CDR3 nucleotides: TGTGCCAGCAGTTCGGGACAGGGGAACTATGGCTACACCTTC. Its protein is CASSSGQGNYGYTF.

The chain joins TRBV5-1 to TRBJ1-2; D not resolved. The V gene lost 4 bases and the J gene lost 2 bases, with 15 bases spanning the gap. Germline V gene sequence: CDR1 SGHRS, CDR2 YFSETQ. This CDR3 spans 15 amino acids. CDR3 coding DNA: TGCGCCAGCAGCCTGACAAGAAGAAGCAACTATGGCTACACCTTC. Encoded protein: CASSLTRRSNYGYTF. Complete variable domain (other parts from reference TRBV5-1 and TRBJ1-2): KAGVTQTPRYLIKTRGQQVTLSCSPISGHRSVSWYQQTPGQGLQFLFEYFSETQRNKGNFPGRFSGRQFSNSRSEMNVSTLELGDSALYLCASSLTRRSNYGYTFGSGTRLTVV.

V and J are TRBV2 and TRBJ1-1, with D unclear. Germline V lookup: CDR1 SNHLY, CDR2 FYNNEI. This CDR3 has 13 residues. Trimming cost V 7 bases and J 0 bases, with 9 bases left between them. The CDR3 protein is CASNRGMNTEAFF. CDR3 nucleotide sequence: TGTGCCAGCAACCGGGGTATGAACACTGAAGCTTTCTTT.

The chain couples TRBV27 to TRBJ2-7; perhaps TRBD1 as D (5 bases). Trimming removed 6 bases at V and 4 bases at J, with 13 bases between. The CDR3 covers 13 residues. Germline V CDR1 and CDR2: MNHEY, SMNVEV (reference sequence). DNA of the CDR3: TGTGCCAGCAGAGGGGCCGTTCGGTACGAGCAGTACTTC. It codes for CASRGAVRYEQYF.

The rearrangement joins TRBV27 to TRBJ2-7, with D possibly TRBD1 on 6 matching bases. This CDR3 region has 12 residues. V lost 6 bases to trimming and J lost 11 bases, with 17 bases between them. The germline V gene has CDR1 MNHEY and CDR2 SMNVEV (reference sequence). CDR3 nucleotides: TGTGCCAGCAGCCGGCCGAGGGGGATCGAGTACTTC. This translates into CASSRPRGIEYF.

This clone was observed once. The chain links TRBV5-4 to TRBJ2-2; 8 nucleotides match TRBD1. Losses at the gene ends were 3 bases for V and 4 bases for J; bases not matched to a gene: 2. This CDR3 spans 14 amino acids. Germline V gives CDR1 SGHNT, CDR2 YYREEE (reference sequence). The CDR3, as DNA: TGTGCCAGCAGCTCACAGGGGGGCACCGGGGAGCTGTTTTTT. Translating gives CASSSQGGTGELFF.

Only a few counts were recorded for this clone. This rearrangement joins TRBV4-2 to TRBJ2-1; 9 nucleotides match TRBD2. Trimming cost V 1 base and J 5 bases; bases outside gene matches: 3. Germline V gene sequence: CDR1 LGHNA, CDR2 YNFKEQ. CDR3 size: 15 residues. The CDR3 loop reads CASSQGGRGNNEQFF. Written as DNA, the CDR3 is TGTGCCAGCAGCCAAGGCGGGAGGGGGAACAATGAGCAGTTCTTC.

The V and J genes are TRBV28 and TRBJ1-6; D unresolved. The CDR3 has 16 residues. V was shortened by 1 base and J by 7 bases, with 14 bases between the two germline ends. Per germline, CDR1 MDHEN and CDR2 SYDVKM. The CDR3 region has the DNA TGTGCCAGCAGTTTATACGAGGGAGGGTGGAATTCACCCCTCCACTTT. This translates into CASSLYEGGWNSPLHF.

This CDR3 is CASSPGQGRQPQHF. CDR3 DNA: TGCGCCAGCAGCCCGGGACAGGGCCGTCAGCCCCAGCATTTT. The chain joins TRBV5-1 to TRBJ1-5, with 9 nucleotides matching TRBD1. Germline values: CDR1 SGHRS, CDR2 YFSETQ. Unmatched junction bases numbered 5, after V lost 4 bases and J lost 6 bases. This CDR3 is 14 amino acids long.